This section outlines one TCR beta chain sequence together with its context. Residents of about two dozen US areas, aged about 18 to 89 years, made up the participants. These data belong to a study of blood T cell repertoires in COVID-19. Measured with immunoSEQ multiplex PCR; TCRdb has only the in-frame clones, and not every one. The repertoire holds some 300,000 clones, with 90% as singletons. Germline CDR1 is SNHLY and CDR2 is FYNNEI. With V trimmed by 4 bases and J by 0 bases, 5 bases remained unmatched. This CDR3 has 15 residues. The material sequenced was PBMCs or T cells enriched from blood (not recorded which). The sequence was obtained from a woman younger than 35 with acute COVID-19. This chain links TRBV2 with TRBJ1-2, with 7 bases aligning to TRBD1. The CDR3 sequence is CASSGGTASNYGYTF. CDR3 nucleotide sequence: TGTGCCAGCAGTGGAGGGACAGCTTCTAACTATGGCTACACCTTC.